Each of the 28 T cell receptor beta chains below was sequenced from the same sample in a study of blood T cell repertoires in COVID-19. Generated by immunoSEQ multiplex PCR, the TCRdb table keeps only in-frame clones and is missing some. The data hold approximately 150,000 clones, with approximately 80% observed a single time. The specimen was PBMCs or T cells enriched from blood (not recorded which). The receptor set was obtained from a man aged 65-85 years who had been exposed to COVID-19.

The chain carries TRBV5-6 and TRBJ1-1, with a tentative D call TRBD1 (5 bases). The germline gives CDR1 SGHDT, CDR2 YYEEEE. The V end lost 4 bases, the J end lost 10 bases, and 26 bases lay between the germline ends. The CDR3 spans 16 residues. The CDR3 is CASSRGRTRVDTGAFF. The CDR3 region has the DNA TGTGCCAGCAGCCGAGGACGGACAAGGGTAGACACCGGAGCTTTCTTT.

The chain carries TRBV5-1 and TRBJ2-7; a weak D match, TRBD1 (5 bases). The germline CDR1 and CDR2 sequences are SGHRS and YFSETQ. The length of the CDR3 is 14 residues. Trimming left V 4 bases short and J 3 bases short, with 14 bases between. The CDR3 loop reads CASSPTFQGYEQYF. The CDR3 bases are TGCGCCAGCAGCCCTACCTTCCAGGGCTACGAGCAGTACTTC.

The rearrangement links TRBV6-5 to TRBJ1-4, with D unclear. V was trimmed by 0 bases and J by 7 bases, leaving 12 bases between them. CDR3 length: 15 residues. Germline assignment: CDR1 MNHEY and CDR2 SVGAGI. Here the CDR3 DNA reads TGTGCCAGCAGTTACTCCGGGAAGAGGAGTGAAAAACTGTTTTTT. Encoded protein: CASSYSGKRSEKLFF.

The chain combines TRBV5-1 with TRBJ1-2, with 7 bases that match TRBD1. V shed 4 bases, J shed 3 bases, and the junction held 6 bases outside the gene matches. CDR3 length: 14 amino acids. The V gene's germline CDR1 is SGHRS and CDR2 YFSETQ. The CDR3 DNA reads TGCGCCAGCAGCCGAGACGACAGGGACTATGGCTACACCTTC. Translation: CASSRDDRDYGYTF.

The chain is built from TRBV19 and TRBJ2-1; tentative D call: TRBD2 (5 bases). V lost 3 bases and J 3 bases, leaving 12 bases between the germline ends. The length of the CDR3 is 15 residues. Germline V gene lookup returns CDR1 LNHDA and CDR2 SQIVND (reference sequence). The CDR3 coding sequence is TGTGCCAGTAGTATCCAAAGCGGTGTCTACAATGAGCAGTTCTTC. Its protein product is CASSIQSGVYNEQFF.

This clone was detected only a few times. The chain couples TRBV28 to TRBJ1-1; D call uncertain. The CDR3 totals 15 residues. Germline CDR1 is MDHEN and CDR2 is SYDVKM. V was cut by 5 bases and J by 2 bases, with 15 bases left in between. The CDR3 reads CASSPPRGINTEAFF. Written as DNA, the CDR3 is TGTGCCAGCAGTCCGCCCAGAGGGATTAACACTGAAGCTTTCTTT. The full variable domain, its missing parts supplied by reference TRBV28 and TRBJ1-1, is DVKVTQSSRYLVKRTGEKVFLECVQDMDHENMFWYRQDPGLGLRLIYFSYDVKMKEKGDIPEGYSVSREKKERFSLILESASTNQTSMYLCASSPPRGINTEAFFGQGTRLTVV.

This chain uses TRBV27 with TRBJ2-2, with 7 bases fitting TRBD1. V lost 5 bases to trimming and J lost 1 base; unmatched junction nucleotides: 1. Germline CDR1 and CDR2: MNHEY and SMNVEV (reference sequence). This CDR3 comprises 14 residues. CDR3 in DNA: TGTGCCAGCAGTCGGGACAGGAACACCGGGGAGCTGTTTTTT. Its translation is CASSRDRNTGELFF.

The chain links TRBV3-1 (or the pseudogene TRBV3-2) to TRBJ1-4; perhaps TRBD1 as D (5 bases). The germline V gene has CDR1 LGHDT and CDR2 YNNKEL (reference sequence). The CDR3 is 15 residues long. V was clipped by 1 base and J by 6 bases, with 12 bases between them. In DNA form, the CDR3 reads TGTGCCAGCAGCCAAGGTTGGACATCGGATGAAAAACTGTTTTTT. It yields the protein CASSQGWTSDEKLFF.

The J gene is TRBJ1-1, the V gene TRBV5-1; TRBD1 might be the D (6 bases). This CDR3 spans 14 amino acids. V was clipped by 4 bases and J by 1 base, with 11 bases between them. CDR1 is SGHRS, CDR2 YFSETQ, per germline. The DNA of the CDR3 is TGCGCCAGCAGCCCTCTGGGACAGAACACTGAAGCTTTCTTT. As protein: CASSPLGQNTEAFF.

This clone was counted only a few times. The chain recombines TRBV6-5 with TRBJ1-5, with no clear D. Per the germline V gene, CDR1 is MNHEY and CDR2 is SVGAGI. The CDR3 is 13 amino acids. V lost 0 bases, J lost 4 bases, and 4 bases lay in between. The CDR3 nucleotides read TGTGCCAGCAGTTACTCCGTTAATCAGCCCCAGCATTTT. This sequence encodes CASSYSVNQPQHF.

This clone turned up a few times. The J gene is TRBJ2-7, the V gene TRBV6-6; D gene uncertain. The CDR3 covers 11 residues. With 4 bases removed from V and 4 bases from J, the gap between germline ends came to 5 bases. Germline V gene data show CDR1 as MNHNY and CDR2 as SVGAGI (reference sequence). CDR3 in DNA: TGTGCCAGCAGTTCCTATTACGAGCAGTACTTC. Protein sequence: CASSSYYEQYF.

V and J are TRBV5-1 and TRBJ2-7, with unresolved D. V was shortened by 10 bases and J by 1 base, with 12 bases between the two germline ends. Germline values: CDR1 SGHRS, CDR2 YFSETQ. This CDR3 has 12 residues. In nucleotides, the CDR3 is TGCGCCTCCAGCTTGTCATCCTACGAGCAGTACTTC. Protein: CASSLSSYEQYF.

Only one count was recorded for this clone. The CDR3 spells CASRWIESGDEQFF. For the CDR3, the DNA is TGTGCCAGCAGATGGATTGAGTCAGGGGATGAGCAGTTCTTC. V gene TRBV2 combines with J gene TRBJ2-1, with a weak D call TRBD1 (6 bases). This CDR3 is built from 14 residues. The V gene lost 6 bases and the J gene lost 8 bases, with 17 bases spanning the gap. The germline CDR1 and CDR2 sequences are SNHLY and FYNNEI.

The J gene is TRBJ2-1, the V gene TRBV6-5, with TRBD2 identical over 7 bases. The CDR3 consists of 14 residues. The germline gives CDR1 MNHEY, CDR2 SVGAGI. J gave up 7 bases and V 5 bases, and 8 bases lay outside the gene matches. DNA for the CDR3: TGTGCCAGCAGTACTCCCGGGGGGAGGAATGAGCAGTTCTTC. It translates to CASSTPGGRNEQFF.

The chain carries TRBV7-2 and TRBJ2-3; 7 nucleotides match TRBD2. The V gene's germline CDR1 is SGHTA and CDR2 FQGNSA. V lost 7 bases to trimming and J lost 4 bases; unmatched junction nucleotides: 11. The CDR3 is 15 amino acids. CDR3 nucleotide sequence: TGTGCCAGCAACCCTACCATGGGGGGGGCAGATACGCAGTATTTT. Residues: CASNPTMGGADTQYF. The entire variable domain, with the rest obtained from reference TRBV7-2 and TRBJ2-3, is as follows: GAGVSQSPSNKVTEKGKDVELRCDPISGHTALYWYRQSLGQGLEFLIYFQGNSAPDKSGLPSDRFSAERTGGSVSTLTIQRTQQEDSAVYLCASNPTMGGADTQYFGPGTRLTVL.

The rearrangement joins TRBV19 to TRBJ2-5; D unresolved. CDR3 length equals 14 residues. Looked up from germline, CDR1 is LNHDA and CDR2 is SQIVND (reference sequence). V shed 3 bases and J shed 2 bases, with 10 bases lying between them. The CDR3 here is CASSMAQRQETQYF. CDR3 nucleotides: TGTGCCAGTAGTATGGCGCAGCGTCAAGAGACCCAGTACTTC.

The V gene is TRBV3-1 (or the pseudogene TRBV3-2), the J gene TRBJ2-2; no firm D call. The ends were cut back, 0 bases at V and 3 bases at J, with 14 bases in the middle. The CDR3 runs 17 residues. The germline V gene encodes CDR1 LGHDT and CDR2 YNNKEL (reference sequence). The CDR3 reads CASSQDRPPSDTGELFF. As DNA, the CDR3 is TGTGCCAGCAGCCAAGATCGTCCGCCTAGTGACACCGGGGAGCTGTTTTTT.

V is TRBV21-1 and J is TRBJ1-1; the DNA was not compared with TRBD1, the D call given in the table. TRBV21-1 is listed as a pseudogene. This CDR3 comprises 15 residues. CDR3 in DNA: TGTGCCAGCAGCAAAGAGGGACAGGGGAACACTGAAGCTTTCTTT. Its translation is CASSKEGQGNTEAFF.

This chain joins TRBV24-1 and TRBJ2-5, with 9 bases lining up with TRBD1. The CDR3 sequence is 16 residues long. The V and J ends lost 3 bases and 5 bases, in that order; junction bases with no gene match: 9. CDR1 is KGHDR and CDR2 is SFDVKD in the germline V gene. The CDR3 nucleotides read TGTGCCACCAGTGATGGGACAGGGAGGGTAGAGGAGACCCAGTACTTC. It yields the protein CATSDGTGRVEETQYF.

The J gene is TRBJ2-4, the V gene TRBV19; tentatively, D is TRBD2 (6 bases). CDR1 is LNHDA and CDR2 is SQIVND in the germline V gene (reference sequence). V was pared by 3 bases and J by 6 bases, with 18 bases between. The CDR3 extends over 16 amino acids. CDR3 sequence: CASSMDYHAVGNIQYF. The CDR3 coding sequence is TGTGCCAGTAGTATGGACTATCACGCGGTCGGAAACATTCAGTACTTC.

The genes are TRBV6-2 or TRBV6-3 and TRBJ2-5; D is possibly TRBD2 (5 bases). V lost 2 bases, J lost 8 bases, and 12 bases lay in between. Germline V gives CDR1 MNHEY, CDR2 SVGEGT. The length of the CDR3 is 13 residues. CDR3 nucleotide sequence: TGTGCCAGCAGTTACCGGGGAGAACAAACCCAGTACTTC. It yields the protein CASSYRGEQTQYF.

The chain carries TRBV18 and TRBJ1-6; D is unresolved. In germline, CDR1 is KGHSH, CDR2 LQKENI. The germline V and J ends were trimmed by 3 bases and 5 bases, with 11 bases remaining between them. The CDR3 totals 15 residues. The CDR3 nucleotides are TGTGCCAGCTCACCCCCGGGGAGAGATAATTCACCCCTCCACTTT. It encodes CASSPPGRDNSPLHF.

Only a few counts were recorded for this clone. The gene calls are TRBV27 and TRBJ2-2; D is perhaps TRBD2 (5 bases). From germline, CDR1 is MNHEY and CDR2 SMNVEV (reference sequence). Trimming cost V 3 bases and J 7 bases, with 6 bases left between them. The CDR3 length is 12 residues. CDR3 region: CASSFRGGELFF. CDR3 bases: TGTGCCAGCAGTTTTCGGGGCGGGGAGCTGTTTTTT.

Of note for this clone: The same CDR3 also results from other DNA sequences found in this sample. This sequence joins TRBV3-1 (or the pseudogene TRBV3-2) and TRBJ1-6; no clear D gene. The CDR3 is made up of 14 amino acids. The germline CDR1 and CDR2 sequences are LGHDT and YNNKEL (reference sequence). Trimming took 1 base from V and 7 from J, leaving 8 bases between them. The CDR3 DNA follows: TGTGCCAGCAGCCAAGGTCCAGGCAATTCACCCCTCCACTTT. Translated: CASSQGPGNSPLHF.

The chain is built from TRBV18 and TRBJ2-1; 14 bases match TRBD2. The CDR3 runs to 16 residues. J was trimmed by 10 bases and V by 5 bases; bases with no gene match: 10. In germline, CDR1 is KGHSH, CDR2 LQKENI. CDR3 sequence: CASSSTGTSGSWEQFF. CDR3 bases: TGTGCCAGCTCAAGTACCGGGACTAGCGGGAGTTGGGAGCAGTTCTTC. The entire variable domain, with the rest obtained from reference TRBV18 and TRBJ2-1, is as follows: NAGVMQNPRHLVRRRGQEARLRCSPMKGHSHVYWYRQLPEEGLKFMVYLQKENIIDESGMPKERFSAEFPKEGPSILRIQQVVRGDSAAYFCASSSTGTSGSWEQFFGPGTRLTVL.

The rearrangement uses TRBV19 and TRBJ1-2, with D tentatively TRBD1 (6 bases). The CDR3 loop spans 16 amino acids. The germline CDR1 and CDR2 sequences are LNHDA and SQIVND (reference sequence). Trimming stripped 3 bases from V and 5 bases from J, with 19 bases between. The chain's CDR3 is CASSILGQLLGYGYTF. The CDR3 nucleotides read TGTGCCAGTAGTATCCTAGGACAGCTCCTAGGATATGGCTACACCTTC.

The chain employs TRBV9 and TRBJ1-5; TRBD1 matches 7 bases. V shed 4 bases and J 7 bases; nucleotides not matched to a gene: 8. CDR1 is SGDLS, CDR2 YYNGEE, per germline. The CDR3 is 14 residues long. CDR3 DNA: TGTGCCAGCAGCCCCGCAGGGGGTAGCCAGCCCCAGCATTTT. Translating it yields CASSPAGGSQPQHF. Full variable domain (rest looked up from reference TRBV9 and TRBJ1-5): DSGVTQTPKHLITATGQRVTLRCSPRSGDLSVYWYQQSLDQGLQFLIQYYNGEERAKGNILERFSAQQFPDLHSELNLSSLELGDSALYFCASSPAGGSQPQHFGDGTRLSIL.

This clone showed up just a few times. The chain is built from TRBV7-2 and TRBJ1-1, with D tentatively TRBD1 (6 bases). V lost 6 bases and J lost 5, with 16 bases in between. The germline CDR1 and CDR2 sequences are SGHTA and FQGNSA. CDR3 size: 14 residues. The CDR3 spells CASSFVAQGTEAFF. The CDR3 nucleotides are TGTGCCAGCAGTTTTGTAGCTCAGGGGACTGAAGCTTTCTTT.